Given below is one TCR beta chain in context. The antigen is not known. V was clipped by 6 bases and J by 4 bases, with 14 bases between them. CDR3 length equals 14 residues. Per the germline V gene, CDR1 is MNHNS and CDR2 is SASEGT. Active moderate-to-severe ophthalmopathy, Clinical Activity Score at least 3, NOSPECS at least 4, under 3 months' duration. It was RNA transcripts that yielded the amplified TCR beta CDR3 regions. Initially, a first-round RT-PCR of the TCR CDR3 employed the HTBI primer set. Each CDR3 protein gets one entry after TCRdb re-called the multiplex PCR reads with MiXCR. The sample has about 52,000 distinct CDR3 sequences; around 48% are singletons. The sample is drawn from a study of T cells in Graves' hyperthyroidism and ophthalmopathy. Regarding the study as a whole: A model using 13 V-J features told ophthalmopathy apart from stable hyperthyroidism. Within blood appeared most thyroid clonotypes that had expanded above 0.001. It was a median around seven months before onset that the model predicted ophthalmopathy.

This chain connects TRBV6-1 to TRBJ2-3; TRBD1 is a possible D gene (6 bases). This receptor was taken from a woman in her fifties or sixties with Graves' ophthalmopathy. Sample: blood. CDR3 DNA: TGTGCCAGCAGGTTCAGGGGTGGCGCAGATACGCAGTATTTT. Its protein is CASRFRGGADTQYF.